Shown below are 4 T cell receptor beta chains from a single sample sequenced in a study of technical replicates of blood from several donors. The table came from immunoSEQ multiplex PCR; TCRdb's copy has only in-frame clones and leaves some out. The sample consists of 95,000 or so clones, approximately 95% of them appearing once. The sequenced sample consisted of T cells isolated from PBMCs. The source is a human donor in good health.

The chain recombines TRBV6-4 with TRBJ2-3, with 11 bases aligning to TRBD1. The V gene end was trimmed by 0 bases and the J gene end by 5 bases; junction bases not matched to a gene: 1. The length of the CDR3 is 15 residues. CDR1 and CDR2 (germline): MRHNA, SNTAGT. CDR3 sequence (DNA): TGTGCCAGCAGTGACTCGGGACAGGGGGAAGATACGCAGTATTTT. Encoded protein: CASSDSGQGEDTQYF.

The V and J genes are TRBV19 and TRBJ2-1; possible D gene TRBD2, 5 bases. V lost 3 bases, J lost 9 bases, and 12 bases lay in between. The germline gives CDR1 LNHDA, CDR2 SQIVND (reference sequence). The CDR3 is 13 amino acids. CDR3 coding DNA: TGTGCCAGTAGTATTAAGGGAGACGGTGAGCAGTTCTTC. It translates to CASSIKGDGEQFF. Full variable domain (rest looked up from reference TRBV19 and TRBJ2-1): DGGITQSPKYLFRKEGQNVTLSCEQNLNHDAMYWYRQDPGQGLRLIYYSQIVNDFQKGDIAEGYSVSREKKESFPLTVTSAQKNPTAFYLCASSIKGDGEQFFGPGTRLTVL.

The rearrangement uses TRBV16 and TRBJ1-3, with D possibly TRBD1 on 6 matching bases. V lost 0 bases to trimming and J lost 0 bases, with 12 bases between them. This CDR3 has 17 amino acids. Germline assignment: CDR1 KGHSY and CDR2 FQNENV. The CDR3 spells CASSQSGAVYSGNTIYF. CDR3 nucleotide sequence: TGTGCCAGCAGCCAATCGGGGGCAGTCTACTCTGGAAACACCATATATTTT.

The V gene is TRBV27, the J gene TRBJ2-3; 16 nucleotides align to TRBD2. The CDR3 covers 19 residues. V shed 8 bases, J shed 4 bases, and the junction held 15 bases outside the gene matches. Germline-derived CDR1 and CDR2 are MNHEY and SMNVEV (reference sequence). The DNA for the CDR3 is TGTGCCAGCGGGAGAACGGGACTAGCGGGAGGGCTTAGCTCAGATACGCAGTATTTT. Translated: CASGRTGLAGGLSSDTQYF.